This T cell receptor beta chain was found in a study of T-cell reconstitution after alpha-beta-depleted transplantation in children. Unique molecular identifiers were incorporated into the prepared TCRbeta library. MiXCR, applied by TCRdb to the PCR reads, yields one record per CDR3 protein. The sample lists about 600,000 distinct CDR3 sequences; around 13% were seen once. The specimen comprised PBMCs, mostly from graft donor cells, sampled 360 days after TCRalphabeta/CD19-depleted stem cell transplant. The clonotype comes from a male patient younger than 18 who had a stem cell transplant for acute myeloid leukemia, so the T cells may come from the graft donor.

DNA of the CDR3: TGCAGCGTTGAATACGCAATAGCGGGATTGCCCTACGAGCAGTACTTC. Translating gives CSVEYAIAGLPYEQYF. The rearrangement links TRBV29-1 to TRBJ2-7; 8 nucleotides align to TRBD2. The germline CDR1 and CDR2 sequences are SQVTM and ANQGSEA. The CDR3 extends over 16 amino acids. V was clipped by 2 bases and J by 2 bases; unmatched bases: 11.